This T cell receptor (beta chain) was recorded in a study of shared clonotypes between healthy human individuals. None of the donors, who were healthy HIV-negative adults, had recently had acute infections or vaccinations. Into CD45RA+ naive and CD45RA-negative memory subsets, the CD4+ cells were split. Original analysis: Owing to the provision of junction-only sequences devoid of quality scores by immunoSEQ, filtering differed. Data came from immunoSEQ multiplex PCR; TCRdb stores just in-frame clones and leaves some out. V, J and clone size are taken as reported in that table, and D and trimming were inferred from the DNA itself. This table holds 2.3 million or so clones, 85% to 95% found once. CDR1 is MNHEY and CDR2 is SVGAGI in the germline V gene. V lost 5 bases and J lost 7; bases outside the gene matches: 9. This CDR3 region has 14 residues.

The sample comprised naive CD4+ T cells from PBMCs. Sample subset: CD45RA+ positively selected. This clonotype was obtained from a man younger than 30 in good health. Some clones in this sample may be carry-over from other donors' samples. The chain joins TRBV6-5 to TRBJ1-2; TRBD1 matches 8 bases. CDR3 DNA sequence: TGTGCCAGCAGTCCGGACAGGGCTAGGGGTGGCTACACCTTC. Protein: CASSPDRARGGYTF.